This T cell receptor beta chain was documented in a study of cytomegalovirus exposure and HLA in healthy donors. 60 Vbeta and 13 Jbeta primers were used in PCR. Libraries were prepared by immunoSEQ multiplex PCR; TCRdb keeps only in-frame clonotypes and omits some of them. Altogether under 150,000 clones are present, around 70% being singletons, with the ten largest covering over 2%. From germline, CDR1 is LNHNV and CDR2 YYDKDF (reference sequence). The CDR3 is 15 residues long. Study outcomes and limitations: What TCR beta sequences reportedly achieved was accurate prediction of HLA-A and HLA-B alleles in most subjects. In terms of immune exposure information, only CMV serostatus was available. In a later analysis, an Asian-associated ancestry cluster reportedly showed fewer N-insertions than the approximately 620-donor mean.

About this clone: Its specificity is not known.

The sequence came from a woman aged 55-75 years in good health and CMV-seropositive. Source material: PBMCs. This chain links TRBV15 with TRBJ2-5; the D gene is possibly TRBD2 (5 bases). The closer fit of TRBJ2-7 to the DNA end suggests the J call may be wrong. CDR3 loop: CATSSGRDPSYEQYF. In DNA, the CDR3 is TGTGCCACCAGCAGTGGACGGGATCCGTCCTACGAGCAGTACTTC.